This is a list of T cell receptor beta chains from one sample in a study of neurological immune-mediated disorders. TCRdb re-called the 5' RACE reads through MiXCR, storing one row per CDR3 protein. The table has approximately 58,000 distinct CDR3 sequences, around 10% seen once; the top ten hold approximately 2%. Sequenced sample: PBMCs. The receptors originated from a man aged 55 to 70 in good health. The CDR3 runs from the conserved cysteine through the conserved F or W. A D gene is named only where the DNA matches it firmly. Clone size is not always given. Where it is, it says once, few, many or a class for expanded clones.

TRBJ2-1,TRBV7-8,many,NA,CASSLVPGIHEQFF,TGTGCCAGCAGCTTAGTGCCAGGGATCCATGAGCAGTTCTTC
TRBJ1-4,TRBV7-8,many,NA,CASSSLRDRPTNEKLFF,TGTGCCAGCAGCTCGCTCCGAGACAGGCCGACTAATGAAAAACTGTTTTTT
TRBJ2-1,TRBV20-1,NA,TRBD1,CSASRQGAHNEQFF,TGCAGTGCTAGTCGACAGGGGGCGCACAATGAGCAGTTCTTC
TRBJ2-3,TRBV12-3/TRBV12-4,NA,NA,CTSSLGGSTDTRYF,TGTACCAGCAGTTTAGGGGGAAGCACAGATACGCGGTATTTT
TRBJ1-2,TRBV7-2,many,TRBD1,CASSPGQEGSYTF,TGTGCCAGCAGCCCGGGACAGGAAGGAAGTTACACCTTC
TRBJ2-3,TRBV5-1,many,TRBD2,CASSSAGARTDTQYF,TGCGCCAGCAGTTCAGCGGGGGCCCGCACAGATACGCAGTATTTT
TRBJ1-1,TRBV4-1,NA,NA,CASRLDQDRQVTEAFF,TGCGCCAGCAGGCTAGACCAAGATCGGCAGGTTACTGAAGCTTTCTTT
TRBJ2-3,TRBV28,many,NA,CASRPWTHSSTDTQYF,TGTGCCAGCAGACCTTGGACTCACTCTAGCACAGATACGCAGTATTTT
TRBJ1-2,TRBV6-6,many,NA,CASSYVSGNYGYTF,TGTGCCAGCAGTTACGTTTCAGGGAACTATGGCTACACCTTC
TRBJ1-1,TRBV20-1,many,NA,CSARTIQMGNTEAFF,TGCAGTGCTAGAACCATACAAATGGGGAACACTGAAGCTTTCTTT
TRBJ2-3,TRBV20-1,many,NA,CSAGGGDTQYF,TGCAGTGCCGGAGGGGGAGATACGCAGTATTTT
TRBJ2-1,TRBV5-1,many,TRBD2,CASSLGGGAQNNEQFF,TGCGCCAGCAGCTTGGGCGGGGGGGCGCAAAACAATGAGCAGTTCTTC
TRBJ2-1,TRBV7-2,many,NA,CASSLEQVGRNEQFF,TGTGCCAGCAGCTTAGAACAGGTCGGACGCAATGAGCAGTTCTTC
TRBJ2-3,TRBV28,many,TRBD2,CASVTSGGTYTDTQYF,TGTGCCAGCGTTACTAGCGGGGGGACCTACACAGATACGCAGTATTTT
TRBJ2-1,TRBV7-3,many,TRBD2,CASSFQAGGPRGIYNEQFF,TGTGCCAGCAGCTTCCAAGCGGGGGGTCCTAGGGGGATTTACAATGAGCAGTTCTTC
TRBJ2-3,TRBV11-2,many,TRBD2,CASSTGSSGGSTDTQYF,TGTGCCAGCAGCACCGGGAGTAGCGGGGGAAGCACAGATACGCAGTATTTT